This TCR beta chain was found in a study of T cell responses to AZD1222 COVID-19 vaccine. Germline values: CDR1 SGHRS, CDR2 YFSETQ. The CDR3 totals 16 residues. Between the trimmed V and J ends, which lost 2 bases and 3 bases, there was a span of 17 bases. This table comes from immunoSEQ multiplex PCR, and its TCRdb copy is limited to in-frame clones, with some not included. The sample lists more than 110,000 clones; roughly 92% were seen once. Study findings and constraints: Baseline serology detected seropositivity in only a handful of AZD1222 recipients.

In regard to this clone: Its antigen is unknown.

The TCR was taken from an adult in good health. The rearrangement links TRBV5-1 to TRBJ1-2; D is ambiguous. Sequencing was performed on peripheral blood, taken on day 0 of AZD1222 vaccination. CDR3 DNA sequence: TGCGCCAGCAGCTTTAGTGCATTGGGCGATGACTATGGCTACACCTTC. This gives the protein CASSFSALGDDYGYTF.